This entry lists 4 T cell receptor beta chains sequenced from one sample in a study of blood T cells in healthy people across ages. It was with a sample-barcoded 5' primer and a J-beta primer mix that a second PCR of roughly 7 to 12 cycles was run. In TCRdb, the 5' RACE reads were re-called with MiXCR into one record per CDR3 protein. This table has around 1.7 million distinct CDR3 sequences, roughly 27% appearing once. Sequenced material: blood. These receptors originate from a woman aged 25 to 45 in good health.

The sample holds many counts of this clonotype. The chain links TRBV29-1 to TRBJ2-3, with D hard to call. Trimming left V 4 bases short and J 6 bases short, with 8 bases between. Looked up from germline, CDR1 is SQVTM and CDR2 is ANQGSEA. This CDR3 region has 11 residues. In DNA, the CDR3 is TGCAGCGTTGGGGCGTTCGATACGCAGTATTTT. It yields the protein CSVGAFDTQYF.

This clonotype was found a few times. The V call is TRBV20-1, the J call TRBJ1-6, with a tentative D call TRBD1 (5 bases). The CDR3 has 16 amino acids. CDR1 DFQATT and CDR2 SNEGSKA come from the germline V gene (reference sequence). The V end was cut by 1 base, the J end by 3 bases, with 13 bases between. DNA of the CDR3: TGCAGTGCTAGAGGGGACGGGGTCCTCTATAATTCACCCCTCCACTTT. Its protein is CSARGDGVLYNSPLHF.

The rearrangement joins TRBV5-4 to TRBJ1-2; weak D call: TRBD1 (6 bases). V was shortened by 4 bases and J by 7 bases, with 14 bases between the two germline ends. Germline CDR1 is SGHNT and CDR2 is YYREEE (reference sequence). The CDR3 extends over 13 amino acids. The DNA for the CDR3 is TGTGCCAGCAGCCGAGAACAGGGAGGTGGCTACACCTTC. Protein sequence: CASSREQGGGYTF.

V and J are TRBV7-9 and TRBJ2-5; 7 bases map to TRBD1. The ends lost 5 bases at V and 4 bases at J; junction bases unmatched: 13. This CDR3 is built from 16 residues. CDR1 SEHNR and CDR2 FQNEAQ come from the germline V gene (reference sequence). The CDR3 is CASSAHTKTGRETQYF. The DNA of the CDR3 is TGTGCCAGCAGCGCCCATACCAAGACAGGGAGAGAGACCCAGTACTTC.